This T cell receptor beta chain emerged from a study of spatial heterogeneity in lung cancer. Specified time point: sample taken at primary tumor resection. The sequenced material consisted of unsorted whole RNA from tumor, nontumor lung or frozen PBMC. TCRdb itself ran the 5' RACE reads through MiXCR, one entry per CDR3 protein. The sample yields roughly 49,000 distinct CDR3 sequences, under 7.5% seen once. This clonotype has ten or more counts. Germline V gives CDR1 MGHRA, CDR2 YSYEKL. Trimming left V 1 base short and J 11 bases short, with 16 bases between. The CDR3 runs to 14 residues. The sequencing here drew on PBMCs, taken at surgery. This receptor was identified in a female donor with early-stage non-small cell lung cancer. The V and J genes are TRBV4-1 and TRBJ2-3; unclear D gene. CDR3 in amino acids: CASSQVDARLGQYF. The CDR3, as DNA: TGCGCCAGCAGCCAAGTGGATGCGCGGCTAGGGCAGTATTTT.